The 14 T cell receptor beta chains below were found in one sample sequenced in a study of cytomegalovirus exposure and HLA in healthy donors. Both 60 Vbeta primers and 13 Jbeta primers went into the PCR. TCRdb's table, derived via immunoSEQ multiplex PCR, lists solely in-frame clones and lacks some. This sample has about 150,000 clones, with about 85% found just once. Sequences were obtained from PBMCs. The receptors come from a woman in her late teens or twenties in good health and CMV-seronegative.

Only one count was recorded for this clone. The chain couples TRBV7-2 to TRBJ2-3, with 8 positions matching TRBD2. Germline V gives CDR1 SGHTA, CDR2 FQGNSA. With V trimmed by 5 bases and J by 5 bases, 15 bases remained unmatched. This CDR3 region has 17 residues. The CDR3 nucleotides are TGTGCCAGCAGCGATCCTTTAGGGAGCGGGAGAAAAGATACGCAGTATTTT. Protein product: CASSDPLGSGRKDTQYF.

The chain couples TRBV11-3 to TRBJ2-5, with TRBD2 matching over 9 bases. The CDR3 sequence is 17 residues long. In germline, CDR1 is SGHNT, CDR2 YENEEA. The J segment lost 3 bases and the V segment lost 3 bases, leaving 11 bases of the junction unmatched. The chain's CDR3 is CASSFGGGASAEETQYF. As DNA, the CDR3 is TGTGCCAGCAGCTTCGGCGGGGGGGCATCTGCAGAAGAGACCCAGTACTTC. Supplemented by reference TRBV11-3 and TRBJ2-5, the full variable domain reads EAGVVQSPRYKIIEKKQPVAFWCNPISGHNTLYWYLQNLGQGPELLIRYENEEAVDDSQLPKDRFSAERLKGVDSTLKIQPAELGDSAVYLCASSFGGGASAEETQYFGPGTRLLVL.

This chain links TRBV5-1 with TRBJ1-5; 7 positions match TRBD1. This CDR3 has 15 amino acids. After removal of 4 bases from V and 0 bases from J, the junction contained 4 bases not matched to a gene. From germline, CDR1 is SGHRS and CDR2 YFSETQ. CDR3 in amino acids: CASSQTGSSNQPQHF. The CDR3 nucleotides read TGCGCCAGCAGCCAGACAGGGAGTAGCAATCAGCCCCAGCATTTT.

The rearrangement uses TRBV28 and TRBJ2-2; D is uncertain. Germline lookup yields CDR1 MDHEN and CDR2 SYDVKM. The CDR3 covers 15 residues. The V and J ends lost 3 bases and 5 bases respectively, with 13 bases between them. CDR3 DNA sequence: TGTGCCAGCAGTTTTGGCCTCACCTTGACCGGGGAGCTGTTTTTT. This encodes CASSFGLTLTGELFF.

This chain uses TRBV7-2 with TRBJ1-5, with D perhaps TRBD1 (6 bases). Between the trimmed V and J ends, which lost 5 bases and 2 bases, there was a span of 10 bases. There are 14 residues in the CDR3. The germline V gene has CDR1 SGHTA and CDR2 FQGNSA. CDR3 sequence: CASSPRQGNQPQHF. The CDR3 DNA is TGTGCCAGCAGCCCAAGACAGGGCAATCAGCCCCAGCATTTT.

The chain employs TRBV7-8 and TRBJ2-7; D perhaps matches TRBD2 (5 bases). The germline V and J ends were trimmed by 0 bases and 0 bases, with 6 bases remaining between them. The CDR3 covers 14 residues. Germline CDR1 is SGHVS and CDR2 is FQNEAQ. DNA of the CDR3: TGTGCCAGCAGCTTAGCGGACTTCTCCTACGAGCAGTACTTC. It yields the protein CASSLADFSYEQYF.

J is TRBJ1-4 and V is TRBV6-1; a weak D match, TRBD1 (5 bases). Trimming took 6 bases from V and 3 from J, leaving 14 bases between them. The CDR3 has 15 residues. The V gene's germline CDR1 is MNHNS and CDR2 SASEGT. In DNA, the CDR3 is TGTGCCAGCAGGGCAATTCCGGGGGCTAATGAAAAACTGTTTTTT. This gives the protein CASRAIPGANEKLFF.

The V call is TRBV6-5, the J call TRBJ1-5; 9 positions match TRBD1. The J segment lost 4 bases and the V segment lost 7 bases, leaving 5 bases of the junction unmatched. Germline loops: CDR1 MNHEY, CDR2 SVGAGI. The CDR3 is 14 amino acids. The CDR3 DNA sequence: TGTGCCAGCAAAGAACAGGGGGCAAATCAGCCCCAGCATTTT. This translates into CASKEQGANQPQHF.

The V gene is TRBV29-1, the J gene TRBJ1-6; D gene ambiguous. The length of the CDR3 is 13 residues. CDR1 and CDR2 (germline): SQVTM, ANQGSEA. V was clipped by 4 bases and J by 9 bases, with 13 bases between them. The chain's CDR3 is CSVAEALGSPLHF. Here the CDR3 DNA reads TGCAGCGTTGCGGAGGCCCTGGGTTCACCCCTCCACTTT.

V and J are TRBV4-2 and TRBJ1-4; D not certain. There are 16 residues in the CDR3. V was shortened by 1 base and J by 0 bases, with 9 bases between the two germline ends. The V gene's germline CDR1 is LGHNA and CDR2 YNFKEQ. CDR3 residues: CASSQVLGATNEKLFF. For the CDR3, the DNA is TGTGCCAGCAGCCAAGTCTTGGGCGCAACTAATGAAAAACTGTTTTTT.

CDR3 nucleotide sequence: TGCGCCAGCAGCTTGGAAAATGGGGCAACAGGAACGAAGCAGTACTTC. Translation gives CASSLENGATGTKQYF. The V and J genes are TRBV5-1 and TRBJ2-5; D might be TRBD1 (5 bases). CDR3 length: 16 amino acids. The V end was cut by 0 bases, the J end by 11 bases, with 23 bases between. Germline V gene lookup returns CDR1 SGHRS and CDR2 YFSETQ.

This clone was seen just once. The chain links TRBV7-9 to TRBJ1-6, with 7 bases fitting TRBD1. V shed 2 bases, J shed 7 bases, and the junction held 2 bases outside the gene matches. The CDR3 loop spans 14 amino acids. Germline loops: CDR1 SEHNR, CDR2 FQNEAQ (reference sequence). The CDR3 sequence: CASSLQGENSPLHF. In nucleotides, the CDR3 is TGTGCCAGCAGCTTACAGGGGGAGAATTCACCCCTCCACTTT.

The genes are TRBV7-9 and TRBJ2-3; 8 bases agree with TRBD2. The junction had 16 bases not matched to a gene; V was cut back by 3 bases and J by 5 bases. There are 18 residues in the CDR3. The germline gives CDR1 SEHNR, CDR2 FQNEAQ (reference sequence). The CDR3 DNA follows: TGTGCCAGCAGCTTTTACCCGATGAACCGGGAGGGCCGAGATACGCAGTATTTT. Translating it yields CASSFYPMNREGRDTQYF.

The chain recombines TRBV4-1 with TRBJ2-7; 9 bases fit TRBD2. This CDR3 has 15 amino acids. Per germline, CDR1 MGHRA and CDR2 YSYEKL. The J segment lost 2 bases and the V segment lost 2 bases, leaving 4 bases of the junction unmatched. The CDR3 DNA reads as TGCGCCAGCAGCCAAAGCGCTAGCGGGGCCTACGAGCAGTACTTC. Its translation is CASSQSASGAYEQYF.